A selection of T cell receptor beta chains follows, all from one sample in a study of T-cell memory formation after mild COVID-19. TCRdb passed the 5' RACE reads through MiXCR, listing each CDR3 protein once. The table includes 200,000 to 250,000 distinct CDR3 sequences, 7.5% to 10% detected once. Sequences were obtained from PBMCs or a T cell subset sorted from them (not recorded which). These receptors were taken from a man in his late teens or twenties who had mild COVID-19 (a few samples of this study predate the infection). Cell type and time point are not known. Each CDR3 is given with its conserved first and last residue. The D gene is left open where the match is weak. Some rows have no size entry. The others give once, few or many, or a class for an expanded clone.

TRBJ2-1	many	-	TRBV5-1	CASKYGSHEQFF	TGCGCCAGCAAGTACGGGAGCCATGAGCAGTTCTTC
TRBJ2-3	-	TRBD1	TRBV19	CASSWTGTTDTQYF	TGTGCCAGTAGTTGGACAGGGACGACAGATACGCAGTATTTT
TRBJ2-1	many	TRBD1	TRBV11-2	CASSPGQGYNEQFF	TGTGCCAGCAGCCCTGGACAGGGATACAATGAGCAGTTCTTC
TRBJ2-1	-	-	TRBV15	CATSRGRGVMGNEQFF	TGTGCCACCAGCAGAGGCAGGGGGGTGATGGGCAATGAGCAGTTCTTC
TRBJ1-4	few	-	TRBV14	CASSQVGDSNEKLFF	TGTGCCAGCAGCCAAGTTGGCGACAGTAATGAAAAACTGTTTTTT
TRBJ1-3	many	-	TRBV11-2	CASSFSRGSGNTIYF	TGTGCCAGCAGCTTTTCGCGGGGCTCCGGAAACACCATATATTTT
TRBJ1-3	-	-	TRBV5-6	CASSLGSVWWQGSTGNTIYF	TGTGCCAGCAGCTTGGGCTCGGTTTGGTGGCAGGGTAGTACTGGAAACACCATATATTTT
TRBJ1-6	many	-	TRBV7-9	CASSQQGISSPLHF	TGTGCCAGCAGCCAGCAGGGGATCAGCTCACCCCTCCACTTT
TRBJ1-6	few	-	TRBV7-9	CASSLGSGRNSPLHF	TGTGCCAGCAGCTTAGGTTCCGGAAGGAATTCACCCCTCCACTTT
TRBJ1-1	-	TRBD1	TRBV6-5	CASRTGTGTEAFF	TGTGCCAGCAGAACCGGGACAGGGACTGAAGCTTTCTTT
TRBJ1-5	few	-	TRBV12-3/TRBV12-4	CASSSSGWAQPQHF	TGTGCCAGCAGTTCGTCAGGGTGGGCTCAGCCCCAGCATTTT
TRBJ2-4	-	TRBD2	TRBV18	CASSPTSGALAKNIQYF	TGTGCCAGCTCACCCACTAGCGGGGCTCTAGCCAAAAACATTCAGTACTTC
TRBJ2-3	few	TRBD2	TRBV12-3/TRBV12-4	CASKKRGDTDTQYF	TGTGCCAGCAAAAAGCGGGGGGACACAGATACGCAGTATTTT
TRBJ2-3	-	TRBD2	TRBV20-1	CSAYSTSGETDTQYF	TGCAGTGCTTATTCGACTAGCGGGGAGACAGATACGCAGTATTTT
TRBJ1-1	-	-	TRBV5-1	CASSLARLGKGEAFF	TGCGCCAGCAGCTTGGCTCGTCTCGGGAAAGGTGAAGCTTTCTTT
TRBJ2-3	few	TRBD1	TRBV10-3	CASKGQGPTDTQYF	TGTGCCTCGAAGGGACAGGGACCCACAGATACGCAGTATTTT
TRBJ1-4	few	-	TRBV4-3	CASSRPPRSGSATNEKLFF	TGCGCCAGCAGCCGCCCCCCGAGGTCAGGGAGTGCAACTAATGAAAAACTGTTTTTT
TRBJ2-6	many	-	TRBV5-1	CASSSLPGANVLTF	TGCGCCAGCAGCTCCCTACCTGGGGCCAACGTCCTGACTTTC
TRBJ2-5	-	-	TRBV5-4	CASNRRDPGGTQYF	TGTGCCAGCAACCGCCGGGACCCTGGGGGGACCCAGTACTTC
TRBJ1-2	few	-	TRBV25-1	CASSVRQGLFYGYTF	TGTGCCAGCAGTGTGAGGCAGGGGCTATTCTATGGCTACACCTTC
TRBJ2-3	-	-	TRBV24-1	CATSSGSSTDTQYF	TGTGCCACCAGTAGTGGGAGTTCGACAGATACGCAGTATTTT
TRBJ2-1	few	-	TRBV7-2	CASSLKRTEYNEQFF	TGTGCCAGCTCCCTGAAGAGGACAGAGTACAATGAGCAGTTCTTC
TRBJ2-3	-	TRBD2	TRBV2	CASLGLAGTDTQYF	TGTGCCAGCCTAGGACTAGCGGGGACAGATACGCAGTATTTT
TRBJ2-3	few	-	TRBV6-5	CASSYSGRNTDTQYF	TGTGCCAGCAGTTACTCGGGACGGAACACAGATACGCAGTATTTT
TRBJ2-7	many	-	TRBV20-1	CSARGQEIKWEQYF	TGCAGTGCTAGAGGACAGGAGATAAAGTGGGAGCAGTACTTC
TRBJ1-1	few	-	TRBV12-3/TRBV12-4	CASSPGGGMNTEAFF	TGTGCCAGCAGCCCCGGTGGGGGAATGAACACTGAAGCTTTCTTT
TRBJ2-7	few	TRBD1	TRBV6-2/TRBV6-3	CASSGTGPSYEQYF	TGTGCCAGCAGCGGGACAGGCCCTTCCTACGAGCAGTACTTC
TRBJ1-1	few	-	TRBV10-2	CASTSELNTEAFF	TGCGCCAGCACCTCAGAGTTGAACACTGAAGCTTTCTTT
TRBJ1-1	few	-	TRBV9	CASSVVGGGLAEAFF	TGTGCCAGCAGCGTAGTAGGTGGGGGGCTGGCTGAAGCTTTCTTT
TRBJ2-7	-	TRBD1	TRBV4-3	CASSQEKGATQYF	TGCGCCAGCAGCCAAGAAAAGGGGGCAACGCAGTACTTC
TRBJ2-1	many	TRBD1	TRBV9	CASSVAGGNEQFF	TGTGCCAGCAGCGTAGCAGGGGGAAATGAGCAGTTCTTC
TRBJ2-1	few	TRBD1	TRBV20-1	CSARVGGGYNEQFF	TGCAGTGCTAGAGTAGGGGGCGGTTACAATGAGCAGTTCTTC
TRBJ2-6	-	-	TRBV7-3	CASSVNGAGTGANVLTF	TGTGCCAGCAGCGTGAACGGCGCGGGCACTGGGGCCAACGTCCTGACTTTC
TRBJ2-5	few	TRBD2	TRBV7-2	CASRRTSGGGETQYF	TGTGCCAGCAGGAGGACTAGCGGGGGGGGAGAGACCCAGTACTTC
TRBJ2-5	-	TRBD1	TRBV12-3/TRBV12-4	CASADRDGKETQYF	TGTGCCAGCGCCGACAGGGACGGCAAAGAGACCCAGTACTTC
TRBJ2-2	few	TRBD1	TRBV19	CASSIRTGNTGELFF	TGTGCCAGTAGTATCAGGACAGGGAACACCGGGGAGCTGTTTTTT
TRBJ1-1	few	TRBD1	TRBV7-9	CASSPGTANTEAFF	TGTGCCAGCAGCCCCGGGACAGCGAACACTGAAGCTTTCTTT
TRBJ2-3	-	-	TRBV3-1	CASSQGQGGTDTQYF	TGTGCCAGCAGCCAAGGGCAGGGAGGCACAGATACGCAGTATTTT
TRBJ1-1	-	-	TRBV29-1	CSVGGEVTFTEAFF	TGCAGCGTCGGGGGCGAGGTCACTTTCACTGAAGCTTTCTTT
TRBJ2-3	many	-	TRBV29-1	CSARTDTDTQYF	TGCAGCGCCCGGACAGACACAGATACGCAGTATTTT
TRBJ1-4	few	-	TRBV6-2/TRBV6-3	CASSRSRDEKLFF	TGTGCCAGCAGCCGCTCGCGGGATGAAAAACTGTTTTTT
TRBJ2-1	-	-	TRBV2	CASSDYETGYNEQFF	TGTGCCAGCAGTGATTATGAGACAGGCTACAATGAGCAGTTCTTC
TRBJ2-7	many	-	TRBV3-1	CASSQGGYEQYF	TGTGCCAGCAGCCAAGGGGGCTACGAGCAGTACTTC
TRBJ2-3	-	-	TRBV5-1	CASSVVRGGTDTQYF	TGCGCCAGCAGCGTCGTGAGGGGCGGGACAGATACGCAGTATTTT
TRBJ2-3	-	TRBD2	TRBV12-3/TRBV12-4	CASSSSSGSWTDTQYF	TGTGCCAGCAGTTCCTCTAGCGGGAGTTGGACAGATACGCAGTATTTT
TRBJ1-2	few	-	TRBV5-6	CASSLAAAHNYGYTF	TGTGCCAGCAGCTTGGCCGCGGCACACAACTATGGCTACACCTTC
TRBJ2-2	-	-	TRBV5-6	CASSLKVRGTGELFF	TGTGCCAGCAGCTTGAAGGTTCGTGGCACCGGGGAGCTGTTTTTT
TRBJ2-6	-	-	TRBV20-1	CSARPPGNLGANVLTF	TGCAGTGCTAGGCCCCCAGGGAACTTAGGGGCCAACGTCCTGACTTTC
TRBJ2-2	-	-	TRBV9	CASSARGTGELFF	TGTGCCAGCAGCGCAAGGGGCACCGGGGAGCTGTTTTTT
TRBJ2-3	-	TRBD1	TRBV20-1	CSAPLKTGTTQDTQYF	TGCAGTGCTCCTCTCAAGACAGGGACCACACAGGATACGCAGTATTTT
TRBJ2-3	few	-	TRBV29-1	CSVGTTRPPTQYF	TGCAGCGTTGGAACCACTAGGCCCCCTACGCAGTATTTT
TRBJ2-1	-	-	TRBV5-1	CASSPGAIEYDEQFF	TGCGCCAGCAGCCCCGGGGCGATAGAGTATGATGAGCAGTTCTTC
TRBJ1-2	few	-	TRBV12-3/TRBV12-4	CASSSLAETNYGYTF	TGTGCCAGCAGTTCGCTGGCAGAGACTAACTATGGCTACACCTTC
TRBJ2-7	-	-	TRBV7-2	CASTPGRNYEQYF	TGTGCCAGCACCCCCGGTCGAAACTACGAGCAGTACTTC